These 10 T cell receptor beta chains came from one sample sequenced in a study of control samples from healthy donors and cancer patients. The assay was immunoSEQ multiplex PCR, and TCRdb's table has in-frame clones only and misses some. The sample contains fewer than 95,000 clones, around four fifths of which appear only once. The sample comprised blood. The receptors derive from a man aged 25-40 years in good health.

Written as DNA, the CDR3 is TGTGCCAGCAGTGCCCCAGGATTCTCTGGAAACACCATATATTTT. Amino acids: CASSAPGFSGNTIYF. The J gene is TRBJ1-3, the V gene TRBV28; D ambiguous. With 5 bases removed from V and 0 bases from J, the gap between germline ends came to 11 bases. The CDR3 loop spans 15 amino acids. Looked up from germline, CDR1 is MDHEN and CDR2 is SYDVKM.

V usage is TRBV11-2 and J usage is TRBJ2-2; maybe TRBD2 (5 bases). Germline V gene sequence: CDR1 SGHAT, CDR2 FQNNGV. The ends were cut back, 2 bases at V and 3 bases at J, with 10 bases in the middle. The CDR3 spans 15 residues. The CDR3 DNA reads TGTGCCAGCAGCTTACGGGGTCAGGACACCGGGGAGCTGTTTTTT. The encoded protein is CASSLRGQDTGELFF. The variable domain in full, completed from reference TRBV11-2 and TRBJ2-2, reads EAGVAQSPRYKIIEKRQSVAFWCNPISGHATLYWYQQILGQGPKLLIQFQNNGVVDDSQLPKDRFSAERLKGVDSTLKIQPAKLEDSAVYLCASSLRGQDTGELFFGEGSRLTVL.

This clone is judged medium-sized (0.01 to 0.1%). The chain couples TRBV7-9 to TRBJ2-7; TRBD1 agrees at 10 bases. CDR1 SEHNR and CDR2 FQNEAQ come from the germline V gene (reference sequence). The CDR3 loop spans 15 amino acids. V lost 1 base, J lost 3 bases, and 3 bases stayed unmatched. The CDR3 DNA sequence: TGTGCCAGCAGCTTAGATGGGACAGGGGACTACGAGCAGTACTTC. This codes for CASSLDGTGDYEQYF.

V gene TRBV19 combines with J gene TRBJ1-4; D call uncertain. V gave up 6 bases and J gave up 0 bases, with 14 bases separating them. Germline loops: CDR1 LNHDA, CDR2 SQIVND (reference sequence). The length of the CDR3 is 16 residues. The CDR3 here is CASSPPAQSTNEKLFF. The CDR3 DNA sequence: TGTGCCAGTAGCCCACCCGCCCAGTCAACTAATGAAAAACTGTTTTTT.

V and J are TRBV5-1 and TRBJ2-3; 7 positions agree with TRBD1. Germline CDR1 is SGHRS and CDR2 is YFSETQ. CDR3 length: 15 residues. V shed 3 bases, J shed 1 base, and the junction held 5 bases outside the gene matches. The CDR3 is CASSSNRGGTDTQYF. CDR3 nucleotides: TGCGCCAGCAGCTCTAACAGGGGAGGCACAGATACGCAGTATTTT.

Comment on this clone: In the same sample, other DNA sequences code for this CDR3. The chain joins TRBV24-1 to TRBJ2-7; D gene ambiguous. V lost 4 bases and J lost 4, with 4 bases in between. Germline values: CDR1 KGHDR, CDR2 SFDVKD. The CDR3 consists of 11 residues. The CDR3 sequence is CATSEGYEQYF. The CDR3 DNA reads TGTGCCACCAGTGAAGGGTACGAGCAGTACTTC.

The chain uses TRBV5-6 and TRBJ2-6, with D possibly being TRBD1 or TRBD2 (5 bases each). CDR1 and CDR2 (germline): SGHDT, YYEEEE. The CDR3 has 17 residues. With 6 bases removed from V and 0 bases from J, the gap between germline ends came to 16 bases. CDR3 coding DNA: TGTGCCAGCACCCTTATGGGGGAAAGCTCTGGGGCCAACGTCCTGACTTTC. Residues: CASTLMGESSGANVLTF.

The chain combines TRBV5-1 with TRBJ2-1, with 9 nucleotides matching TRBD1. Germline V CDR1 and CDR2: SGHRS, YFSETQ. The junction had 15 bases not matched to a gene; V was cut back by 7 bases and J by 7 bases. The CDR3 loop spans 16 amino acids. The CDR3 here is CASGTGGGFVVNEQFF. The CDR3 DNA follows: TGCGCCAGCGGCACAGGGGGCGGCTTCGTGGTGAATGAGCAGTTCTTC.

As to this clone: The identical CDR3 is also encoded by other nucleotide sequences in the sample. This chain connects TRBV12-3 or TRBV12-4 to TRBJ1-5; no definite D call. The V gene lost 1 base and the J gene lost 5 bases, with 6 bases spanning the gap. CDR3 length: 13 amino acids. The CDR3 DNA reads as TGTGCCAGCAGTTTAGGCTGGGATCAGCCCCAGCATTTT. This sequence encodes CASSLGWDQPQHF.

The chain couples TRBV7-8 to TRBJ2-7; 7 positions agree with TRBD1. The V and J ends lost 5 bases and 5 bases, in that order; junction bases with no gene match: 6. In germline, CDR1 is SGHVS, CDR2 FQNEAQ. The CDR3 extends over 13 amino acids. CDR3: CASSRTGADEQYF. In DNA, the CDR3 is TGTGCCAGCAGCCGCACAGGGGCTGACGAGCAGTACTTC. The complete variable domain, with remaining parts taken from reference TRBV7-8 and TRBJ2-7, reads GAGVSQSPRYKVAKRGQDVALRCDPISGHVSLFWYQQALGQGPEFLTYFQNEAQLDKSGLPSDRFFAERPEGSVSTLKIQRTQQEDSAVYLCASSRTGADEQYFGPGTRLTVT.